The 2 T cell receptor beta chains in this list originate from one sample, sequenced in a study of cytomegalovirus exposure and HLA in healthy donors. PCR was performed using 60 Vbeta and 13 Jbeta primers. Clones were read by immunoSEQ multiplex PCR, and TCRdb kept only the in-frame ones, dropping some. The data hold more than 150,000 clones, with 80% observed a single time. The source material was PBMCs. The source of these receptors is a man aged 40-49 years in good health and CMV-seropositive.

The chain employs TRBV5-4 and TRBJ2-7; 10 nucleotides line up with TRBD2. This CDR3 has 16 residues. The J segment lost 3 bases and the V segment lost 1 base, leaving 7 bases of the junction unmatched. The germline gives CDR1 SGHNT, CDR2 YYREEE (reference sequence). This chain's CDR3 is CASSLTPGLASYEQYF. In DNA form, the CDR3 reads TGTGCCAGCAGCTTGACCCCGGGACTAGCGAGCTACGAGCAGTACTTC.

The V call is TRBV14, the J call TRBJ2-7; D not resolved. V was cut by 0 bases and J by 6 bases, with 6 bases left in between. Germline assignment: CDR1 SGHDN and CDR2 FVKESK. This CDR3 comprises 12 residues. The DNA for the CDR3 is TGTGCCAGCAGCCAAGATCTAATCGAGCAGTACTTC. Encoded protein: CASSQDLIEQYF.